A selection of T cell receptor beta chains follows, all from one sample in a study of regulatory T cells in long-lasting Graves disease. MiXCR, run by TCRdb on the multiplex PCR reads, gives a single entry per CDR3 protein. The sample records about 430,000 distinct CDR3 sequences, roughly 23% being singletons. Source: peripheral blood mononuclear cells (PBMCs), taken when the disease was refractory, from a patient treated with antithyroid drugs. All receptors come from a female donor with Graves disease. Each CDR3 is given with its conserved first and last residue. D genes are given only for firm matches. The listing skips clone size in some rows; elsewhere it reads once, few, many or a size class.

d_call	v_call	j_call	clone_size	cdr3_aa	cdr3_nt
TRBD1	TRBV11-2	TRBJ2-5	few	CASSLDWGQGPGETQYF	TGTGCCAGCAGCTTAGATTGGGGACAGGGTCCCGGAGAGACCCAGTACTTC
NA	TRBV20-1	TRBJ1-1	many	CSAASGGGLTEAFF	TGCAGTGCCGCAAGCGGGGGAGGGCTCACTGAAGCTTTCTTT
NA	TRBV15	TRBJ2-5	many	CATSVLGGAPTLQETQYF	TGTGCCACCAGTGTGTTGGGAGGAGCCCCGACTCTCCAAGAGACCCAGTACTTC
NA	TRBV20-1	TRBJ2-2	NA	CSARTLQGTGELFF	TGCAGTGCTAGGACTCTCCAGGGCACCGGGGAGCTGTTTTTT
NA	TRBV27	TRBJ2-5	many	CASKGGMQTQYF	TGTGCCAGCAAGGGTGGGATGCAGACCCAGTACTTC
TRBD2	TRBV28	TRBJ2-1	NA	CASEPGLAYNEQFF	TGTGCCAGCGAGCCGGGACTAGCGTACAATGAGCAGTTCTTC
NA	TRBV28	TRBJ1-3	few	CASSSTGIGSGNTIYF	TGTGCCAGCAGTTCGACGGGGATCGGGTCCGGAAACACCATATATTTT
NA	TRBV28	TRBJ1-1	NA	CASSSSQGRNTEAFF	TGTGCCAGCAGTTCTTCCCAGGGGCGGAACACTGAAGCTTTCTTT
NA	TRBV28	TRBJ1-2	many	CASSPIDGYGYTF	TGTGCCAGCAGTCCGATTGATGGGTATGGCTACACCTTC
NA	TRBV19	TRBJ2-6	NA	CASSFLGGGAGANVLTF	TGTGCCAGTAGTTTCCTCGGTGGGGGCGCAGGGGCCAACGTCCTGACTTTC
TRBD2	TRBV28	TRBJ2-5	many	CASSPLPGLAEETQYF	TGTGCCAGCAGCCCGCTCCCCGGACTAGCGGAAGAGACCCAGTACTTC
TRBD2	TRBV27	TRBJ2-7	few	CASTLRGDSPSYEQYF	TGTGCCAGCACCCTTCGGGGGGACTCCCCCTCCTACGAGCAGTACTTC
NA	TRBV19	TRBJ1-5	few	CASSIRDGNQPQHF	TGTGCCAGCTCCATCCGGGACGGCAATCAGCCCCAGCATTTT
TRBD1	TRBV29-1	TRBJ1-1	NA	CSVFDRAMNTEAFF	TGCAGCGTCTTTGACAGGGCCATGAACACTGAAGCTTTCTTT
TRBD1	TRBV6-5	TRBJ2-1	NA	CASSYRDRDYNEQFF	TGTGCCAGCAGTTACCGGGACAGGGATTACAATGAGCAGTTCTTC
NA	TRBV7-3	TRBJ2-7	many	CASSPYTDSYEQYF	TGTGCCAGCAGTCCATACACGGACTCCTACGAGCAGTACTTC
TRBD1	TRBV7-8	TRBJ1-6	many	CASDSSGQANSPLHF	TGTGCCAGCGATAGTTCGGGACAGGCAAATTCACCCCTCCACTTT
NA	TRBV3-1	TRBJ2-7	few	CASSQDDGSYEQYF	TGTGCCAGCAGCCAAGATGACGGATCCTACGAGCAGTACTTC
NA	TRBV16	TRBJ1-4	NA	CASSPATQQSANEKLFF	TGTGCCAGCAGCCCAGCCACACAACAGTCGGCTAATGAAAAACTGTTTTTT
TRBD1	TRBV12-3/TRBV12-4	TRBJ2-7	many	CASSRQGLLSLYEQYF	TGTGCCAGCAGTCGACAGGGGCTACTTTCACTCTACGAGCAGTACTTC
NA	TRBV7-9	TRBJ1-6	NA	CASSYGRAPLHF	TGTGCCAGCAGCTATGGCAGGGCACCCCTCCACTTT
NA	TRBV30	TRBJ1-1	medium-sized	CAWTEGTEAFF	TGTGCCTGGACCGAGGGGACTGAAGCTTTCTTT
NA	TRBV28	TRBJ1-2	many	CASSSSGRKDNYGYTF	TGTGCCAGCAGTTCCTCAGGGCGTAAAGATAACTATGGCTACACCTTC
NA	TRBV20-1	TRBJ2-7	few	CSAMTGNEQYF	TGCAGTGCTATGACGGGGAACGAGCAGTACTTC
NA	TRBV13	TRBJ2-7	many	CASTISRGRAYEQYF	TGTGCCAGCACCATATCTCGGGGCAGAGCCTACGAGCAGTACTTC
TRBD2	TRBV3-1	TRBJ2-5	many	CASSQLSLAAEETQYF	TGTGCCAGCAGCCAATTATCACTAGCGGCGGAAGAGACCCAGTACTTC